Listed below are T cell receptor beta chains from one sample, sequenced in a study of T cells expressing NK-cell markers. TCRdb re-called the 5' RACE reads; every CDR3 protein appears as one record, without DNA. The sample table includes about 180,000 distinct CDR3 sequences. Source material: blood T cells: a sorted CD56 or NKG2C T cell subset, CD4+ or CD8+ T cells, or bulk PBMC T cells (not recorded which). These receptors originate from a man between 18 and 69 years old in good health. CDR3s include the opening cysteine and the closing phenylalanine or tryptophan. Each record gives: J gene, V gene, CDR3 protein.

J gene: TRBJ1-3; V gene: TRBV7-9; CDR3 protein: CASSLDVGLSGNTIYF
J gene: TRBJ1-3; V gene: TRBV3-1; CDR3 protein: CASSRRDRPGMNTIYF
J gene: TRBJ2-7; V gene: TRBV6-5; CDR3 protein: CASSYSRTSGGYEQYF
J gene: TRBJ2-1; V gene: TRBV6-1; CDR3 protein: CASSSPGGSDLFF
J gene: TRBJ2-7; V gene: TRBV5-4; CDR3 protein: CASSPGGSGGIAYEQYF
J gene: TRBJ2-5; V gene: TRBV11-2; CDR3 protein: CGTSGEQETQYF
J gene: TRBJ2-1; V gene: TRBV21-1; CDR3 protein: CASSKVRFFVQGEYNEQFF
J gene: TRBJ2-7; V gene: TRBV29-1; CDR3 protein: CSVDDRGDEQYF
J gene: TRBJ1-6; V gene: TRBV9; CDR3 protein: CASHTGGNSPLHF
J gene: TRBJ1-2; V gene: TRBV3-1; CDR3 protein: CASSQGPTGGRYGYTF
J gene: TRBJ1-2; V gene: TRBV20-1; CDR3 protein: CSARRTESYGYTF
J gene: TRBJ2-7; V gene: TRBV10-3; CDR3 protein: CAISEPPRTGGYEQYF
J gene: TRBJ1-5; V gene: TRBV28; CDR3 protein: CASSLGRDQPQHF
J gene: TRBJ2-1; V gene: TRBV2; CDR3 protein: CASSEYRTETYNEQFF
J gene: TRBJ2-2; V gene: TRBV19; CDR3 protein: CASSHGSQELFF
J gene: TRBJ1-6; V gene: TRBV9; CDR3 protein: CASSGGGGYNSPLHF
J gene: TRBJ1-5; V gene: TRBV20-1; CDR3 protein: CSAKVSNQPQHF
J gene: TRBJ1-2; V gene: TRBV13; CDR3 protein: CASSLVRNGYTF
J gene: TRBJ2-3; V gene: TRBV2; CDR3 protein: CASSGWVDDTQYF
J gene: TRBJ1-5; V gene: TRBV15; CDR3 protein: CATSGSGRGNQPQHF
J gene: TRBJ2-1; V gene: TRBV12-3/TRBV12-4; CDR3 protein: CASSSEGVTGKYQFF
J gene: TRBJ2-1; V gene: TRBV9; CDR3 protein: CASSVVGVSEQFF
J gene: TRBJ2-1; V gene: TRBV2; CDR3 protein: CASTGTGGLYNEQFF
J gene: TRBJ1-3; V gene: TRBV7-9; CDR3 protein: CASSWDRGENTIYF
J gene: TRBJ2-1; V gene: TRBV5-6; CDR3 protein: CASSLVVSGVNEQFF
J gene: TRBJ2-1; V gene: TRBV5-1; CDR3 protein: CASSLPRAGNEQFF
J gene: TRBJ1-2; V gene: TRBV5-5; CDR3 protein: CASSMTGGYYGYTF
J gene: TRBJ2-3; V gene: TRBV7-2; CDR3 protein: CASSPSGFADTQYF
J gene: TRBJ2-7; V gene: TRBV28; CDR3 protein: CASSLHQSELNEQYF
J gene: TRBJ1-6; V gene: TRBV5-1; CDR3 protein: CASSLEPMSSYNSPLHF